Here is one T cell receptor (beta chain) with its context. Its antigen has not been determined. Nothing much larger sits one base from this clone, and base qualities are not available. First-strand cDNA was synthesized with Superscript III and a set of TRAV- and TRBV-specific primers, covering both TCRalpha and TCRbeta chains. A roughly 20-cycle PCR with Phusion amplified the TCRs, pairing a constant-region primer with the adapter that was attached to the V primers. Amplification of the isolated mRNA was done with the MessageAmp II aRNA Amplification Kit, which involved an approximately 16-hour in vitro transcription at 37 degrees C. The Dynabeads mRNA DIRECT Purification Kit was used to isolate mRNA for TCR sequencing. A second approximately 23-cycle Phusion PCR added indexed Illumina adapters, and products were purified with AMPure XP beads. Deep sequencing of TCRalpha and TCRbeta libraries was performed on an Illumina MiniSeq instrument. In the authors' own workflow: Custom Perl scripts pooled TCR sequences encoding the same protein, removed out-of-frame sequences and computed each clonotype's abundance. TCR sequences supported by only a single read were excluded from analysis. Among the metrics used to describe the repertoires were Shannon entropy, Gini index, clonality, richness, and the frequency of TCRs shared between repertoires. TCRdb applied fastp at Q25 and MiXCR to the public reads, then kept only in-frame beta chains. Rows are unified per CDR3 protein, each entry keeping the most common DNA and genes. Here the V and J calls rest on TCRdb's processing, not on the authors' analysis. In this sample the table shows tens of thousands of distinct CDR3 sequences, less than 25% of which occur a single time. About a tenth of the sample is held by the ten biggest clonotypes.

The meaning of the sample's time point label: after trial treatment. Read against the paper, the sample's treatment or condition label means: LDRT plus nivolumab, ipilimumab, low-dose cyclophosphamide and aspirin (RACIN trial). Donors were enrolled in RACIN, a single-arm phase I dose-escalation trial in which nivolumab, ipilimumab, aspirin, low-dose cyclophosphamide and low-dose radiotherapy were combined. Patients were eligible if they had advanced solid tumors that were TIL-negative. This entry comes from a study of low-dose radiotherapy and immunotherapy resistance in tumors (dated by TCRdb to 2021 to 2024). With regard to the full study: Patients in Cohort 1 were given 0.5 Gy per fraction every 2 weeks, and the prescribed total PTV dose was 6.5 Gy. Nivolumab and ipilimumab were both given intravenously, with nivolumab at a 240 mg flat dose every two weeks and ipilimumab at 1 mg/kg every six weeks. Intravenous cyclophosphamide at 200 mg/m2 was administered every two weeks, one day ahead of each radiation and immunotherapy administration. Starting on cycle 1 day 1, patients took 300 mg of aspirin by mouth once daily for four cycles. Randomization of trial participants into treatment groups was not performed. Cohort 2 received 1 Gy per fraction every two weeks, with a total of 13 Gy over 26 weeks. Eight patients were included in the translational analysis: three from the first dose cohort and the first five from the second dose cohort.

Here the sequenced sample was PBMCs, taken after low-dose radiotherapy plus immunotherapy. The TCR was taken from a female donor with ovarian cancer.

The DNA sequence is as follows: TGTGCCAGCAGCTTAGATGGGACAGGGAACCCTGATGGCTACACCTTC. It encodes CASSLDGTGNPDGYTF. Recombination linked TRBV7-3 to TRBJ1-2; TRBD1 matches 9 bases in the middle. The CDR3 contains 16 residues, cysteine and phenylalanine counted. Just the 48-base CDR3 DNA is kept, in frame starting at base 1. Germline trimming: 2 bases from V, 6 bases from J; junction bases outside gene matches: 10. The germline V gene yields SGHTA for CDR1 and FQGTGA for CDR2.